This T cell receptor beta chain was sequenced in a study of vaccination and CD4 T cells after COVID-19. Study-wide background: Vaccination of participants consisted of two doses of either BNT162b2 or mRNA-1273 vaccine. Between diagnosis and the drawing of post-COVID samples lay a median approximately 95 days (range 35 to 161). Overlapping spike peptides served as the stimulus for the cells. These peptides came from SARS-CoV-2 and from the common cold coronaviruses HCoV-NL63, HCoV-OC43 and HCoV-229E.

Treatment here: approximately 10-day PBMC culture with coronavirus spike peptide pools or control peptides (ViraFEST assay). At the Johns Hopkins FTIC core, DNA taken from cultured CD4+ T cells was sequenced by way of the Oncomine TCR Beta short-read assay. TCRdb recomputed calls from the PCR reads with MiXCR, one row per CDR3 protein. The sample has 14,000 or so distinct CDR3 sequences, roughly 74% seen once. V shed 2 bases and J shed 5 bases, with 7 bases lying between them. Germline V gives CDR1 SGHRS, CDR2 YFSETQ. This CDR3 has 12 residues. As for this clonotype: Its antigen is currently unknown.

The rearrangement uses TRBV5-1 and TRBJ2-5; D not certain. The sample comprised CD4+ T cells from blood, cultured in vitro. The clonotype was recovered from a human donor who had recovered from COVID-19. For the CDR3, the DNA is TGCGCCAGCAGCTTCGAGATGGAGACCCAGTACTTC. Protein sequence: CASSFEMETQYF.